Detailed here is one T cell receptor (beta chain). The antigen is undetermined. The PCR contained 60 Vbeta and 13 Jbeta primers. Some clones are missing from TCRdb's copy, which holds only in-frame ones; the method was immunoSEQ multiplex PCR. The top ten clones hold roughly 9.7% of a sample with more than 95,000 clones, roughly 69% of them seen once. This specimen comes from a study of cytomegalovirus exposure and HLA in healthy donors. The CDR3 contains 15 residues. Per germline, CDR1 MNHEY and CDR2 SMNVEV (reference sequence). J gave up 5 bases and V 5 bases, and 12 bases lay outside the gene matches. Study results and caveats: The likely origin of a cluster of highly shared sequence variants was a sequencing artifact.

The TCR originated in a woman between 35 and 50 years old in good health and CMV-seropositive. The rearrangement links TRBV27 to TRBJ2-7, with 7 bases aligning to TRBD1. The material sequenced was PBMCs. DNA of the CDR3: TGTGCCAGCAGTACCAGGACAGGCGGGCCCAACGAGCAGTACTTC. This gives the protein CASSTRTGGPNEQYF.